This T cell receptor (beta chain) was found in a study of read filtering for tumor transcriptome and immune sequencing (dated by TCRdb to about 2020). Regarding the research as a whole: The cohort had roughly 17 male and approximately 15 female patients with a mean age of around 70 years, ranging from roughly 40 to 90. Per sample, about 4.05 to 10.27 million TCR-region mapped reads were obtained with IR-seq, compared with only about 80 to 1,400 with RNA-seq. Using the same bone marrow samples, the study compared TCR repertoires obtained by targeted immune repertoire sequencing with those obtained by bulk whole-transcriptome sequencing. One of the main goals was to work out a read-filtering strategy for immune repertoire data, in particular whether clonotypes backed by only a single read should be removed. Under revised international staging, roughly 8 patients fell into R-ISS I, about 17 into R-ISS II and 6 or 7 into R-ISS III. After DNase treatment, whole-transcriptome libraries were prepared with the TruSeq RNA Access Library Prep Kit.

Beyond this particular receptor, the publication reports: The correlation between IR-seq and RNA-seq shared clonotype proportions was increased by removal of single-read clonotypes. Rather than purified T cells, the sorted CD138-negative fraction was a mixed bone marrow immune population. Single-read clonotypes made up roughly 85% of clonotypes but only 3.5% to 4.5% of total reads in IR-seq, compared with approximately 75% of clonotypes and 44.6% of reads in RNA-seq. Compared with RNA-seq, IR-seq captured clonotypes at much higher depth and more reliably, and a smaller IR-seq throughput was enough to identify most shared clonotypes.

Trimming removed 3 bases from V and 4 bases from J; the gene matches leave 4 bases unexplained. Including the terminal cysteine and phenylalanine, the CDR3 comprises 14 residues. The sequence is cut down to CDR3 DNA, 42 bases in frame from base 1. Taken from the germline V gene (reference sequence), the CDR1 and CDR2 loops are MNHEY and SMNVEV. This clonotype was detected ten times or more. Its recognized antigen is unknown. Base qualities are not provided; no much larger clone lies one nucleotide away. TCR libraries were built from approximately 0.4 ug RNA with the Immunoverse kit, using molecular barcoded adaptors covering alpha/delta and beta/gamma chains. The same RNA used for transcriptome sequencing was used for TCR library preparation. Sequencing of TCR libraries was carried out on an Illumina HiSeq 4000 with 2 x 150 cycles. In the original analysis: TCR reads were aligned to human V, D, J and C references and assembled into CDR3 clonotypes with MiXCR, including quality filtering and error correction. The tcR package in R was used to analyze clonotype counts and gene usage diversity. Raw mapping reads were checked after the RNA-seq reads had been mapped by STAR aligner version 2.5.3a onto the human GRCh37 genome. To test how sequencing depth affects detected clonotypes, IR-seq fastq files were randomly downsampled with Seqtk 1.3. TCRdb reprocessing: public reads trimmed at Q25 with fastp, clones called with MiXCR, in-frame beta chains kept. A single entry per CDR3 protein holds the most common genes and DNA from its merged rows. The V and J calls and clone size are TCRdb's, not the authors'. This sample gives 40,000 to 50,000 distinct CDR3 sequences in total; 10% to 15% of them show up just once. The ten largest make up over 25% of the sample.

Bone marrow was sampled from every patient at the time of active disease. Bone marrow mononuclear cells were isolated by Ficoll-Hypaque density gradient centrifugation. Myeloma plasma cells were removed and CD138-negative cells were collected by negative selection after labeling with CD138 magnetic microbeads on a MACS separator. Flow cytometry on an Attune NxT with CD138 antibodies was used to check the purity of the isolated cells. Total RNA was extracted with TRIzol reagent and quantified with a NanoDrop spectrophotometer. For each patient, paired RNA-seq and IR-seq were run on the CD138-negative bone marrow sample from that patient.

The chain employs TRBV27 and TRBJ2-3; the junction holds 7 bases that match TRBD2. This TCR came from a donor aged 40 or over with multiple myeloma. The material sequenced was a population of CD138-negative cells sorted from bone marrow. The cell subset or site label corresponds to: bone marrow mononuclear cells depleted of CD138+ plasma/myeloma cells by negative magnetic selection. The CDR3 region reads CASSFQGGADTQYF. The DNA sequence is TGTGCCAGCAGTTTTCAGGGAGGGGCAGATACGCAGTATTTT.